The source of this TCR beta chain is a study of T cell responses to AZD1222 COVID-19 vaccine. Assay used: immunoSEQ multiplex PCR; TCRdb lists only in-frame clones, some missing. Of some 100,000 clones listed, approximately 90% are singletons. Study-wide points: Targeting of unmutated variant regions was reportedly seen in nearly half of spike-specific TCRs.

Worth noting for this clone: The antigen is unknown.

This TCR was sampled from an adult in good health. The sample in question was peripheral blood, obtained on day 0 of AZD1222 vaccination.

CDR3 nucleotides: TGCGCCAGCAGCCAAGGGGCAGGGGTGCAGCCCCAGCATTTT. As protein: CASSQGAGVQPQHF. V gene TRBV4-3 combines with J gene TRBJ1-5; tentatively, D is TRBD1 (6 bases). CDR1 and CDR2 from the germline V gene are LGHNA and YSLEER. With 1 base removed from V and 7 bases from J, the gap between germline ends came to 11 bases. The CDR3 loop spans 14 amino acids.